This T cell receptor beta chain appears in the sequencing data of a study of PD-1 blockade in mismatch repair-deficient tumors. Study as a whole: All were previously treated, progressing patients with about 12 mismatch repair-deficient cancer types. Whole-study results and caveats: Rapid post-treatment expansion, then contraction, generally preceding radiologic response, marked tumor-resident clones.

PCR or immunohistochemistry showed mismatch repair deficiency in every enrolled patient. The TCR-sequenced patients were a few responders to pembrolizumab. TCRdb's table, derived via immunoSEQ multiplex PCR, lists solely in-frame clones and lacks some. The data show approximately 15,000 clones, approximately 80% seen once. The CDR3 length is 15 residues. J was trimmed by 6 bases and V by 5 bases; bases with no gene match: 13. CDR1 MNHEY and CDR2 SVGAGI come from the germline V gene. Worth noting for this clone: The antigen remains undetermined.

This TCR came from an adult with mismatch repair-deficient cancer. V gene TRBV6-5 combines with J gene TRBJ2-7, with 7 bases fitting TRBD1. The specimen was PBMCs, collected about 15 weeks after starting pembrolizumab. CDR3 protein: CASSPDRRRGLEQYF. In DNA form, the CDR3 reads TGTGCCAGCAGTCCGGACAGGAGACGAGGGCTCGAGCAGTACTTC.